These T cell receptor beta chains were read from a single sample in a study of human T cells and chemical hapten exposure. TCRdb reprocessed the 5' RACE reads via MiXCR and lists one record per CDR3 protein. Here the sample spans about 110,000 distinct CDR3 sequences, 15% to 20% being singletons. The receptor set was obtained from a human donor in good health. Both conserved end residues are part of each CDR3. Fields, in order: clone size, V gene, J gene, D gene, CDR3 DNA, CDR3 protein. The D gene is left open where the match is weak. Clone size is given for some rows only: seen once, a few or many times, or a class if the clone is expanded.

NA,TRBV3-1,TRBJ2-1,TRBD1,TGTGCCAGCAGCCATCGGGACAGGGGCATCAATGAGCAGTTCTTC,CASSHRDRGINEQFF
few,TRBV6-1,TRBJ2-7,NA,TGTGCCAGCAGTGAGGAGGGGCAGGGGGTCACGGGAGGCACATTC,CASSEEGQGVTGGTF
NA,TRBV28,TRBJ2-1,NA,TGTGCCAGCAGTTTCGCTAGCTCCTACAATGAGCAGTTCTTC,CASSFASSYNEQFF
NA,TRBV7-8,TRBJ2-3,NA,TGTGCCAGCAGCGCCTTTAGCGGCAGCACAGATACGCAGTATTTT,CASSAFSGSTDTQYF
NA,TRBV13,TRBJ2-3,NA,TGTGCCAGCAGCAGCGGACTTCTGAGAGATACGCAGTATTTT,CASSSGLLRDTQYF
NA,TRBV27,TRBJ2-7,NA,TGTGCCAGCAGTTCGGCCTACGAGCAGTACTTC,CASSSAYEQYF
NA,TRBV6-5,TRBJ1-1,NA,TGTGCCAGCAGCCCGGACCTTCCCGCGGGCACTGAAGCTTTCTTT,CASSPDLPAGTEAFF
NA,TRBV7-3,TRBJ2-6,NA,TGTGCCAGCAGTCGACGGACTACTGGGGCCAACGTCCTGACTTTC,CASSRRTTGANVLTF
NA,TRBV9,TRBJ1-1,NA,TGTGCCAGCAGCGTAGCCGCAGGCCGGGGGTTGAACACTGAAGCTTTCTTT,CASSVAAGRGLNTEAFF
NA,TRBV15,TRBJ2-3,NA,TGTGCCACCAGCAGCCCCTTCACGAGGGATAAAGATACGCAGTATTTT,CATSSPFTRDKDTQYF
NA,TRBV5-1,TRBJ1-1,NA,TGCGCCAGCAGCTCCTCAGGCAGAGACACTGAAGCTTTCTTT,CASSSSGRDTEAFF
few,TRBV11-2,TRBJ2-3,NA,TGTGCCAGCAGCTTGACGGGAGCTAGCAGCACTAACACAGATACGCAGTATTTT,CASSLTGASSTNTDTQYF
NA,TRBV4-2,TRBJ2-1,NA,TGTGCCAGCAGCCAAGGTGGATCTGGGAATGAGCAGTTCTTC,CASSQGGSGNEQFF
few,TRBV5-1,TRBJ2-5,NA,TGCGCCAGCAGCTTGACCCCCGCTGGGCAGGGGCGGGGAGAGACCCAGTACTTC,CASSLTPAGQGRGETQYF
few,TRBV12-3/TRBV12-4,TRBJ2-3,NA,TGTGCCAGCAGTGACTCCTCAGATACGCAGTATTTT,CASSDSSDTQYF
few,TRBV28,TRBJ1-5,NA,TGTGCCAGCAGTTCCCTCGGGGGACTAAATCAGCCCCAGCATTTT,CASSSLGGLNQPQHF
few,TRBV28,TRBJ2-7,TRBD2,TGTGCCAGCAGTTTCGACCTAGCGGGATCTCCCACCTACGAGCAGTACTTC,CASSFDLAGSPTYEQYF
NA,TRBV19,TRBJ1-5,TRBD1,TGTGCCAGTTCCTCCGGGACAGGGCATGGCAGCAGCAATCAGCCCCAGCATTTT,CASSSGTGHGSSNQPQHF
few,TRBV20-1,TRBJ2-7,NA,TGCAGTGCTTCGAGGGAGGATGAGAGGGGTAATAGGGCCTACGAGCAGTACTTC,CSASREDERGNRAYEQYF
once,TRBV27,TRBJ1-1,TRBD1,TGTGCCAGCAGTTCCCTCAGGGACAGGGGGCGACCTTCCGGCGGCCTATTCATGAACACTGAAGCTTTCTTT,CASSSLRDRGRPSGGLFMNTEAFF
NA,TRBV3-1,TRBJ2-1,NA,TGTGCCAGCAGCTTATTTGACAGCAATGAGCAGTTCTTC,CASSLFDSNEQFF
NA,TRBV6-4,TRBJ1-1,NA,TGTGCCAGCAGTGCAGGGTCGAACACTGAAGCTTTCTTT,CASSAGSNTEAFF
NA,TRBV20-1,TRBJ1-1,NA,TGCAGTACTATGGGCACTTTGAACACTGAAGCTTTCTTT,CSTMGTLNTEAFF
NA,TRBV11-2,TRBJ1-2,NA,TGTGCCAGCAGCTTAGGCCATGCCTTAGCTAACTATGGCTACACCTTC,CASSLGHALANYGYTF
few,TRBV20-1,TRBJ2-7,NA,TGCAGTGCTAGAGTTCGGTCCTCTTTGGGGGGAGAGCGCGAGCAGTACTTC,CSARVRSSLGGEREQYF
NA,TRBV18,TRBJ2-7,NA,TGTGCCAGCTCACCAACAAGACAGGTCTCCTACGAGCAGTACTTC,CASSPTRQVSYEQYF
NA,TRBV6-5,TRBJ2-7,TRBD2,TGTGCCAGCAGTTACTGGGGGAGGGCCACACTCAAGGCCTACGAGCAGTACTTC,CASSYWGRATLKAYEQYF
NA,TRBV12-3/TRBV12-4,TRBJ2-3,TRBD1,TGTGCCAATTCGAAAGGGGGCGGCGCGGATACGCAGTATTTT,CANSKGGGADTQYF
few,TRBV7-2,TRBJ2-7,NA,TGTGCCAGCAGCTCAGCCCCGACAGGCTACGAGCAGTACTTC,CASSSAPTGYEQYF
few,TRBV29-1,TRBJ1-1,NA,TGCAGCGCCGGACTCGAGGACACTGAAGCTTTCTTT,CSAGLEDTEAFF
NA,TRBV20-1,TRBJ2-7,NA,TGCAGTGCTAGCTACAGAGACTACGAGCAGTACTTC,CSASYRDYEQYF
few,TRBV5-1,TRBJ2-3,NA,TGCGCCAGCAGCTTGCATCAAGATACGCAGTATTTT,CASSLHQDTQYF
NA,TRBV7-9,TRBJ2-7,NA,TGTGCCAGCAGCTTAGTCTCAGCGAGAGCCTACGAGCAGTACTTC,CASSLVSARAYEQYF
many,TRBV12-3/TRBV12-4,TRBJ1-2,NA,TGTGCCAGCAGTTTCGGGGAGGGCTATGGCTACACCTTC,CASSFGEGYGYTF
NA,TRBV10-2,TRBJ2-5,NA,TGCGCCAGCAGTGAAGGACGGGGCCAAGAGACCCAGTACTTC,CASSEGRGQETQYF
many,TRBV3-1,TRBJ2-3,TRBD2,TGTGCCAGCAGCCCGCGACTAGCGGGCACCTACACAGATACGCAGTATTTT,CASSPRLAGTYTDTQYF
NA,TRBV18,TRBJ2-3,NA,TGTGCCAGCTCACCACGGGACTCCCCGAGGGGTGCAGATACGCAGTATTTT,CASSPRDSPRGADTQYF
NA,TRBV13,TRBJ1-1,TRBD1,TGTGCCAGCAGCAGGAGGACAGGGGAAACTGAAGCTTTCTTT,CASSRRTGETEAFF
few,TRBV12-3/TRBV12-4,TRBJ2-3,TRBD2,TGTGCCAGCAGTAAACCGGGACTAGGAGGGAATACGCAGTATTTT,CASSKPGLGGNTQYF
NA,TRBV5-4,TRBJ2-7,TRBD2,TGTGCCAGCAGCCGGACTAGCGGGAGCTACGAGCAGTACTTC,CASSRTSGSYEQYF
NA,TRBV28,TRBJ2-7,TRBD2,TGTGCCAGCAGTCTAACTAGAAGCGGGATCGCCTCCTACGAGCAGTACTTC,CASSLTRSGIASYEQYF
NA,TRBV15,TRBJ1-1,NA,TGTGCCACCAGGTCTCAGGGAGGCACTGAAGCTTTCTTT,CATRSQGGTEAFF
NA,TRBV12-3/TRBV12-4,TRBJ2-1,TRBD2,TGTGCCAGCAGTTTAACCGGGACTAGCGGGAGGGTGGAGCAGTTCTTC,CASSLTGTSGRVEQFF
NA,TRBV12-3/TRBV12-4,TRBJ1-5,NA,TGTGCCAGCAGTTTAGAGGTCCCCCCCAGGGGAGTGTGGCAGCCCCAGCATTTT,CASSLEVPPRGVWQPQHF
NA,TRBV6-1,TRBJ2-3,TRBD2,TGTGCCAGCAGAAGCGGGGGATTCGCAGATACGCAGTATTTT,CASRSGGFADTQYF
few,TRBV4-1,TRBJ2-1,TRBD2,TGCGCCAGCAGCCAACCTACTAGCGCCCGAGGTAATGAGCAGTTCTTC,CASSQPTSARGNEQFF
few,TRBV29-1,TRBJ2-7,NA,TGCAGCGTTGAAGATCGGAAAAACACAGGGTTCCCCTACGAGCAGTACTTC,CSVEDRKNTGFPYEQYF
few,TRBV7-2,TRBJ2-4,NA,TGTGCCAGCAGCCCGCACGTAAAAATAAACATTCAGTACTTC,CASSPHVKINIQYF
once,TRBV7-9,TRBJ1-5,TRBD1,TGTGCCAGCAGCTCCGGACAGGGAAGACAGCCCCAGCATTTT,CASSSGQGRQPQHF
NA,TRBV18,TRBJ1-1,NA,TGTGCCAGCTCACGAGAGATCCAGGGAGGGCGTAAAACTGAAGCTTTCTTT,CASSREIQGGRKTEAFF
few,TRBV18,TRBJ1-5,NA,TGTGCCAGCTCACCCGTCGGGGCAAGCAATCAGCCCCAGCATTTT,CASSPVGASNQPQHF
NA,TRBV12-3/TRBV12-4,TRBJ2-5,NA,TGTGCCAGCAGGGCTGGACAGAGCCAAGAGACCCAGTACTTC,CASRAGQSQETQYF
NA,TRBV10-2,TRBJ2-2,TRBD1,TGCGCCAGCAGTAAACCAGGGGACAGGGCGAACACCGGGGAGCTGTTTTTT,CASSKPGDRANTGELFF
NA,TRBV20-1,TRBJ2-4,NA,TGCAGTGCTAGAGATCCGGGGCTTGCAAGGAACATTCAGTACTTC,CSARDPGLARNIQYF